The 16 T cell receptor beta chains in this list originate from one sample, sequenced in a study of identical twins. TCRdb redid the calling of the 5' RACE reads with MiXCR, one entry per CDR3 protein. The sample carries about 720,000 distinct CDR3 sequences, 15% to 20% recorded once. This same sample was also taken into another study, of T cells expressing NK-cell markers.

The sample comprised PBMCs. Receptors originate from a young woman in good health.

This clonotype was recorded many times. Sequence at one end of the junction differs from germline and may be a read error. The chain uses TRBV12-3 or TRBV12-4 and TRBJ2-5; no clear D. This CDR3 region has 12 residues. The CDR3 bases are TGCGCCAGCAGCTCGACTCTGGAGACCCAGTACTTC. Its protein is CASSSTLETQYF.

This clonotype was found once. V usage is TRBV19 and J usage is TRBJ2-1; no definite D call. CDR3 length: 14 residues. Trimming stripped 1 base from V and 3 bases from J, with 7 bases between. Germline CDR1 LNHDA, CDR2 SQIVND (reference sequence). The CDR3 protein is CASSIAAIYNEQFF. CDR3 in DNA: TGTGCCAGTAGTATAGCGGCTATCTACAATGAGCAGTTCTTC.

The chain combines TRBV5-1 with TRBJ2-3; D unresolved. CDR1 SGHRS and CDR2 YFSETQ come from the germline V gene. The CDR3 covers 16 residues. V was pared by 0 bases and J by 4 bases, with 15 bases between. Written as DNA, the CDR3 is TGCGCCAGCAGCTTGGGGGCGGCTAGTACCCCAGATACGCAGTATTTT. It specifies CASSLGAASTPDTQYF.

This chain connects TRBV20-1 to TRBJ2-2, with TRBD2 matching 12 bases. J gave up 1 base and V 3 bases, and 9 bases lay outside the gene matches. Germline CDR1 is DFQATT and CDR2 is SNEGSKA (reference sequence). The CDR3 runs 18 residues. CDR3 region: CSASSLAGGRMNTGELFF. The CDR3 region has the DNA TGCAGTGCTAGTTCCCTAGCGGGGGGGAGAATGAACACCGGGGAGCTGTTTTTT.

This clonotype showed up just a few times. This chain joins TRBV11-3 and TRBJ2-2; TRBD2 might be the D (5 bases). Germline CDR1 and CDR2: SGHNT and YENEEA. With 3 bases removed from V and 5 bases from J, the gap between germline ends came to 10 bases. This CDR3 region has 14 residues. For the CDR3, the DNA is TGTGCCAGCAGCTTTCGGGGTGGGACCGGGGAGCTGTTTTTT. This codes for CASSFRGGTGELFF. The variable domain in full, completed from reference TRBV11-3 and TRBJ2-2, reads EAGVVQSPRYKIIEKKQPVAFWCNPISGHNTLYWYLQNLGQGPELLIRYENEEAVDDSQLPKDRFSAERLKGVDSTLKIQPAELGDSAVYLCASSFRGGTGELFFGEGSRLTVL.

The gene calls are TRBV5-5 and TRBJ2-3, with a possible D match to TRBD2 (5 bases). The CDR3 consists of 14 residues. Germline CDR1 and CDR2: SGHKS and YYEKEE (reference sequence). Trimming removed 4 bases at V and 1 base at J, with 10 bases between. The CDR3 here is CASSPDLRTDTQYF. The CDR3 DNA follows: TGTGCCAGCAGCCCGGACTTACGCACAGATACGCAGTATTTT.

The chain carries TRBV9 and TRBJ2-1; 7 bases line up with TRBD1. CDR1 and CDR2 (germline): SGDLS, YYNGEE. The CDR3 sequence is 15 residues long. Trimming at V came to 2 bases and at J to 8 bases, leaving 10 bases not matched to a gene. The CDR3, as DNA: TGTGCCAGCAGCGTTGAGGGGGCGCGGTGGGATGAGCAGTTCTTC. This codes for CASSVEGARWDEQFF.

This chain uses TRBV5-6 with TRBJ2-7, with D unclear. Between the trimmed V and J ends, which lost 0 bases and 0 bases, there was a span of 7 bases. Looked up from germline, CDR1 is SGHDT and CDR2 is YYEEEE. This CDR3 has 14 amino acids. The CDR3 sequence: CASSLGRVSYEQYF. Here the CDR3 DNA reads TGTGCCAGCAGCTTGGGCCGGGTCTCCTACGAGCAGTACTTC.

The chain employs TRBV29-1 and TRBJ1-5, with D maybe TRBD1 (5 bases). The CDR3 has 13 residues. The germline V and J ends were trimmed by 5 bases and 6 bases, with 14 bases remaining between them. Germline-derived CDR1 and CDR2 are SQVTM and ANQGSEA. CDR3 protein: CSVSRGRLQPQHF. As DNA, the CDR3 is TGCAGCGTTTCCCGGGGGAGGCTTCAGCCCCAGCATTTT.

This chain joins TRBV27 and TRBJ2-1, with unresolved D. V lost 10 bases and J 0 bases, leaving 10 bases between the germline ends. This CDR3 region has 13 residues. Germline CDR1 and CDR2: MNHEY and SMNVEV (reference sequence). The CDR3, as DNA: TGTGCCACGCAGGAAAGCTCCTACAATGAGCAGTTCTTC. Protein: CATQESSYNEQFF.

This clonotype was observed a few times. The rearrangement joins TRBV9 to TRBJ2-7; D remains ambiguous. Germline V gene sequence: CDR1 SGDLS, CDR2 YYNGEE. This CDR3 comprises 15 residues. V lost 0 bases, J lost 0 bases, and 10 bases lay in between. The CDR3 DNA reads TGTGCCAGCAGCGTAGGCTCGGCCCGCTCCTACGAGCAGTACTTC. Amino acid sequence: CASSVGSARSYEQYF.

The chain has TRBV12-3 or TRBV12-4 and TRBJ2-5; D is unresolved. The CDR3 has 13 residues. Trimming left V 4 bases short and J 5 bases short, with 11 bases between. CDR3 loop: CASSSWVVETQYF. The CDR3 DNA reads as TGTGCCAGCAGTTCGTGGGTGGTGGAGACCCAGTACTTC.

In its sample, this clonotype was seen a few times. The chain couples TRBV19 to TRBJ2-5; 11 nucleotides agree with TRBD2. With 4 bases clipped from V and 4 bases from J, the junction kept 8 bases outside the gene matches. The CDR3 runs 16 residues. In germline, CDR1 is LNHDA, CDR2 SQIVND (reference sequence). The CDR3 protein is CASSNAPGLAGETQYF. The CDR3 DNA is TGTGCCAGTAGTAATGCCCCCGGACTAGCGGGAGAGACCCAGTACTTC.

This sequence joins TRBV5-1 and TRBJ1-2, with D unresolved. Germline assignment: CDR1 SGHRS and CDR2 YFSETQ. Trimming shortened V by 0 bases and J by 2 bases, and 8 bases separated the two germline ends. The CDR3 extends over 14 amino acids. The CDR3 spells CASSLESRNYGYTF. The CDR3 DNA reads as TGCGCCAGCAGCTTGGAGTCCAGGAACTATGGCTACACCTTC.

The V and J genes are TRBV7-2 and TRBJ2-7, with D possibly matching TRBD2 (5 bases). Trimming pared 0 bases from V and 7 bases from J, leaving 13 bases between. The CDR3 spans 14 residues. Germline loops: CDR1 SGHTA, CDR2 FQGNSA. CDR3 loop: CASSLARGLVEQYF. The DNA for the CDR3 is TGTGCCAGCAGCTTAGCGCGAGGGTTGGTGGAGCAGTACTTC.

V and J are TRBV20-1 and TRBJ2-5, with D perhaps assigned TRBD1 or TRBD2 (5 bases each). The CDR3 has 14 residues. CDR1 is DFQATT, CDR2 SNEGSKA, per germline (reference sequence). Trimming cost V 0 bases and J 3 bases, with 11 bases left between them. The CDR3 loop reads CSAREGVTEETQYF. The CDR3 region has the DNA TGCAGTGCTAGAGAGGGGGTCACCGAAGAGACCCAGTACTTC.